This TCR beta chain was documented in a study of blood T cell repertoires in COVID-19. The overall study: Sites across the United States, Italy and Spain contributed samples from acute and convalescent COVID-19. Sample material is recorded as cDNA or gDNA derived from T cells, B-cell-depleted T cells, or PBMCs.

The CDR3 length is 13 residues. Germline V CDR1 and CDR2: MGHDK, SYGVNS. With 4 bases removed from V and 4 bases from J, the gap between germline ends came to 5 bases. This clone was recorded a few times. A Seattle source enrolled patients during active infection and followed them longitudinally. Methods used by the authors: Reference gene primer amplification gave estimated nucleated cell counts. Profiling relied on immunoSEQ multiplex PCR, and the TCRdb table lists in-frame clones only, not all of them. Clone size and V and J calls were adopted from that table, with D and trimming inferred from the DNA. The repertoire includes under 80,000 clones, approximately 80% of them detected once, and 15% sits in the top ten.

The V call is TRBV25-1, the J call TRBJ1-6; D gene uncertain. The sequenced material came from peripheral blood. This sequence was found in a man between 60 and 75 years old with COVID-19, enrolled during active disease. The CDR3 spells CASSAKYNSPLHF. The CDR3 DNA reads TGTGCCAGCAGTGCCAAATATAATTCACCCCTCCACTTT. The entire variable domain, with the rest obtained from reference TRBV25-1 and TRBJ1-6, is as follows: EADIYQTPRYLVIGTGKKITLECSQTMGHDKMYWYQQDPGMELHLIHYSYGVNSTEKGDLSSESTVSRIRTEHFPLTLESARPSHTSQYLCASSAKYNSPLHFGNGTRLTVT.